The rows below give T cell receptor beta chains drawn from one sample of a study of Graves' ophthalmopathy and Graves' hyperthyroidism. TCRdb analysed the multiplex PCR reads with MiXCR anew, one entry per CDR3 protein. The repertoire holds under 350,000 distinct CDR3 sequences, roughly 15% seen once, with approximately 13% in the top ten. The sample comprised peripheral blood. The receptors shown here come from an adult man with Graves' ophthalmopathy. Both conserved end residues are part of each CDR3. The D gene is left open where the match is weak. Clone size is shown for a subset of rows, as once, few, many or a class of expanded clone.

many	TRBV11-2	TRBJ2-7	-	TGTGCCAGCAGCCCCTCCAGTACCTACGAGCAGTACTTC	CASSPSSTYEQYF
-	TRBV20-1	TRBJ2-7	-	TGCAGTGCTAGAGATGGCGGGCCCTCCTACGAGCAGTACTTC	CSARDGGPSYEQYF
many	TRBV12-3/TRBV12-4	TRBJ1-3	-	TGTGCCAGCAGTTTTCAGGGGGGAAACACCATATATTTT	CASSFQGGNTIYF
-	TRBV30	TRBJ2-5	-	TGTGCCTGGAGCCCTAGCGCGATCCAAGAGACCCAGTACTTC	CAWSPSAIQETQYF
many	TRBV27	TRBJ2-7	-	TGTGCCAGCAGTTTCAGGGGCCTTACCTACGAGCAGTACTTC	CASSFRGLTYEQYF
-	TRBV12-3/TRBV12-4	TRBJ1-3	-	TGTGCCAGCAGTTTAAGTGGGGGCGCCGGGCAAGATACGAACACCATATATTTT	CASSLSGGAGQDTNTIYF
many	TRBV20-1	TRBJ2-5	-	TGCAGTGCTAATGGGGGGGCAGAGACCCAGTACTTC	CSANGGAETQYF
-	TRBV12-3/TRBV12-4	TRBJ2-3	TRBD1	TGTGCCAGCAGTAGGGGGACAGGGTGGTACACAGATACGCAGTATTTT	CASSRGTGWYTDTQYF
many	TRBV2	TRBJ1-5	-	TGTGCCAGCAGACAGGATAGCAATCAGCCCCAGCATTTT	CASRQDSNQPQHF
few	TRBV7-2	TRBJ2-5	-	TGTGCCATCATCTTATACCAAGAGACCCAGTACTTC	CAIILYQETQYF
-	TRBV27	TRBJ2-7	TRBD1	TGTGCCAGCAGTGCACAGGGGGATTCCTACGAGCAGTACTTC	CASSAQGDSYEQYF
-	TRBV6-1	TRBJ1-5	-	TGTGCCAGCACCGCTAGGTTAGCGGGGGATCAGCCCCAGCATTTT	CASTARLAGDQPQHF
-	TRBV20-1	TRBJ1-2	TRBD1	TGCAGTGCTAGAGAAGGGGGCGTTAGAAATGGCTACACCTTC	CSAREGGVRNGYTF
many	TRBV5-4	TRBJ2-7	-	TGTGCCAGCAGTAACAGGGACTACGAGCAGTACTTC	CASSNRDYEQYF
-	TRBV28	TRBJ1-2	-	TGTGCCAGCAGTTTTACGCAGTACTATGGCTACACCTTC	CASSFTQYYGYTF
many	TRBV10-1	TRBJ2-7	-	TGCGCCAGCAGTGAATCCACTTCCTACGAGCAGTACTTC	CASSESTSYEQYF
-	TRBV19	TRBJ2-7	TRBD2	TGTGCCAGTAGTATAGCAACCGGGACTATAACCTACGAGCAGTACTTC	CASSIATGTITYEQYF
many	TRBV6-6	TRBJ1-5	-	TGTGCCAGCAGCCTACTGGCGGGTTTTGGGTCCACTAGCAATCAGCCCCAGCATTTT	CASSLLAGFGSTSNQPQHF
many	TRBV9	TRBJ2-2	TRBD1	TGTGCCAGCAGCGCGCAGACAGGGCGACGCACCGGGGAGCTGTTTTTT	CASSAQTGRRTGELFF
many	TRBV20-1	TRBJ2-7	-	TGCAGTGCTAGAGCCCCCCCCGTGACAGGCTACGACGAGCAGTACTTC	CSARAPPVTGYDEQYF
many	TRBV6-5	TRBJ2-7	-	TGTGCCAGCAGTTACTCCCCAGAATACCGCTACGAGCAGTACTTC	CASSYSPEYRYEQYF
many	TRBV12-3/TRBV12-4	TRBJ2-5	-	TGTGCCAGCAGAGAGACCCCGCTAGCTAAACAGACCCAGTACTTC	CASRETPLAKQTQYF
-	TRBV12-3/TRBV12-4	TRBJ1-2	TRBD1	TGTGCCAGCAGTTTGGGACAGGGCGAAACCACTAACTATGGCTACACCTTC	CASSLGQGETTNYGYTF
-	TRBV4-1	TRBJ1-5	TRBD1	TGCGTCAGCAGCCATTTGGGACAGGGGCATCAGCCCCAGCATTTT	CVSSHLGQGHQPQHF
many	TRBV5-1	TRBJ2-2	TRBD2	TGCGCCAGCAGCTCGGGACTAGCGGGAAAGGAACCCGGGGAGCTGTTTTTT	CASSSGLAGKEPGELFF
-	TRBV6-2/TRBV6-3	TRBJ2-7	-	TGTGCCAGCAGTGAGACGCGAGAGCAGTACTTC	CASSETREQYF
many	TRBV7-3	TRBJ1-3	-	TGTGCCAGCAGCTCGAAATCTGGAAACACCATATATTTT	CASSSKSGNTIYF
many	TRBV7-2	TRBJ2-2	-	TGTGCCAGCAGCTTATGGGGGCAGCACACCGGGGAGCTGTTTTTT	CASSLWGQHTGELFF
many	TRBV6-2/TRBV6-3	TRBJ2-7	-	TGTGCCAGCAGGCAGCGGGTCCACGAGCAGTACTTC	CASRQRVHEQYF
many	TRBV7-2	TRBJ2-5	-	TGTGCCAGCAGCTTAGCGAGGGCTGTGGAGACCCAGTACTTC	CASSLARAVETQYF
many	TRBV15	TRBJ1-4	-	TGTGCCACCAGCAGAACAGGTCTTCGGGAAAAACTGTTTTTT	CATSRTGLREKLFF
many	TRBV9	TRBJ1-2	-	TGTGCCAGCAGCGGATTAGCAGGGGCAGAAGGCTACACCTTC	CASSGLAGAEGYTF
many	TRBV20-1	TRBJ2-2	-	TGCAGTGCTAGAGGCCCCGGCGGGGAGCTGTTTTTT	CSARGPGGELFF
many	TRBV7-8	TRBJ2-5	TRBD1	TGTGCCAGCAGCTTAGAGGACAGGGGGCTCGGGGAGACCCAGTACTTC	CASSLEDRGLGETQYF
many	TRBV10-2	TRBJ1-1	TRBD1	TGCGCCAGCAAGCAGGGGGCCACTGAAGCTTTCTTT	CASKQGATEAFF
many	TRBV11-2	TRBJ1-2	TRBD1	TGTGCCAGCAAATTGACTGGACAGGGACGAGGCTACACCTTC	CASKLTGQGRGYTF
many	TRBV6-5	TRBJ2-3	-	TGTGCCAGCAGCCCCGAGGCGGGGGCAAGCACAGATACGCAGTATTTT	CASSPEAGASTDTQYF
many	TRBV6-1	TRBJ1-5	-	TGTGCCAGCAGTGCTAGCTCAGGGTCCTTCGTGCCCCAGCATTTT	CASSASSGSFVPQHF
many	TRBV20-1	TRBJ2-7	-	TGCAGTGCTAGAACTACCCGGGGCAACGAGCAGTACTTC	CSARTTRGNEQYF
many	TRBV4-1	TRBJ2-4	-	TGCGCCAGCAGCCAAGATCCGCAGGGGTATCTAGCCAAAAACATTCAGTACTTC	CASSQDPQGYLAKNIQYF
many	TRBV12-3/TRBV12-4	TRBJ1-2	-	TGTGCCAGCAGTTTATATGGGAGGAACTATGGCTACACCTTC	CASSLYGRNYGYTF
-	TRBV7-8	TRBJ2-5	TRBD1	TGTGCCAGCAGCCTTCAGACAGGGGGCTACGAGACCCAGTACTTC	CASSLQTGGYETQYF
many	TRBV7-2	TRBJ2-5	TRBD1	TGTGCCAGCAGCCAATCGGGACAGGGAATCGTACAGTACTTC	CASSQSGQGIVQYF
many	TRBV5-1	TRBJ2-7	TRBD2	TGCGCCAGCAGGGGGGGACTAGCGGTTACCTACGAGCAGTACTTC	CASRGGLAVTYEQYF
few	TRBV6-1	TRBJ2-5	TRBD2	TGTGCCACCCGCCTTGGACTAGCGGGAGTGGAGACCCAGTACTTC	CATRLGLAGVETQYF
many	TRBV28	TRBJ1-2	-	TGTGCCAGCAGTTTGCGAAACTCAGGGGTCTATGGCTACACCTTC	CASSLRNSGVYGYTF
many	TRBV4-1	TRBJ2-5	TRBD1	TGCGCCAGCAGCCCATACCGGGACAGGGGAGAGACCCAGTACTTC	CASSPYRDRGETQYF
many	TRBV7-9	TRBJ1-2	-	TGTGCCAGCAGCTTAAGACAGAATGACTATGGCTACACCTTC	CASSLRQNDYGYTF
many	TRBV29-1	TRBJ1-1	-	TGCAGCGTCCAACCCGATGCGGCCGATACCACTGAAGCTTTCTTT	CSVQPDAADTTEAFF
few	TRBV6-1	TRBJ1-6	-	TGTGCCAGCAATACCGGGACAACAAATTCACCCCTCCACTTT	CASNTGTTNSPLHF
many	TRBV6-5	TRBJ1-1	-	TGTGCCAGCAGTTACGGGCGAACTGAAGCTTTCTTT	CASSYGRTEAFF
few	TRBV27	TRBJ2-2	-	TGTGCCAGCAGGGTGGGGCCTACGGGCACCGGGGAGCTGTTTTTT	CASRVGPTGTGELFF
many	TRBV28	TRBJ2-2	-	TGTGCCAGCAGTTCCTCCGGGACAACGACCGGGGAGCTGTTTTTT	CASSSSGTTTGELFF
many	TRBV20-1	TRBJ1-6	-	TGCAGTGCTAGTGTGGACAGCCGGGTGCATTCACCCCTCCACTTT	CSASVDSRVHSPLHF
many	TRBV13	TRBJ2-7	-	TGTGCCAGCAGCCCAGACGGCCCCTACGAGCAGTACTTC	CASSPDGPYEQYF
many	TRBV6-5	TRBJ1-1	TRBD1	TGTGCCAGCAGTTACGGACAGGGCAGGACTGAAGCTTTCTTT	CASSYGQGRTEAFF
many	TRBV29-1	TRBJ2-7	TRBD2	TGCAGCGTTGAAGGGTTAGCGGGAGCCCACGAGCAGTACTTC	CSVEGLAGAHEQYF
once	TRBV20-1	TRBJ2-2	TRBD2	TGCAGTGCTAGAGATCGCGAGCGGGGGAACACCGGGGAGCTGTTTTTT	CSARDRERGNTGELFF
many	TRBV29-1	TRBJ2-5	-	TGCAGCGTTCGCCAGGGGGGCATGTCAGAGACCCAGTACTTC	CSVRQGGMSETQYF